The next 28 T cell receptor beta chains were all read from a single sample in a study of blood T cells in healthy people across ages. A second about 7 to 11 cycle PCR used barcoded and J-beta primers. TCRdb ran MiXCR on the 5' RACE reads and lists one entry per CDR3 protein. This sample carries roughly 1.5 million distinct CDR3 sequences, approximately 42% of them seen once, and the ten largest clones take around 4%. The source material was blood. The receptor set was obtained from a woman younger than 30 in good health.

This clonotype was observed many times. V gene TRBV6-5 combines with J gene TRBJ2-7; tentatively, D is TRBD1 (5 bases). The CDR3 extends over 14 amino acids. Germline CDR1 reads MNHEY; CDR2 reads SVGAGI. Trimming pared 0 bases from V and 5 bases from J, leaving 11 bases between. CDR3 nucleotides: TGTGCCAGCAGTTACTCGCCAGGGAACAACGAGCAGTACTTC. Translating gives CASSYSPGNNEQYF.

This clonotype was recorded a few times. The chain has TRBV30 and TRBJ2-5; tentatively, D is TRBD1 (6 bases). This CDR3 has 13 residues. The V end lost 0 bases, the J end lost 2 bases, and 7 bases lay between the germline ends. CDR1 is GTSNPN, CDR2 SVGIG, per germline (reference sequence). This CDR3 is CAWSVDSQETQYF. CDR3 bases: TGTGCCTGGAGTGTGGACAGTCAAGAGACCCAGTACTTC. The complete variable domain, with remaining parts taken from reference TRBV30 and TRBJ2-5, reads SQTIHQWPATLVQPVGSPLSLECTVEGTSNPNLYWYRQAAGRGLQLLFYSVGIGQISSEVPQNLSASRPQDRQFILSSKKLLLSDSGFYLCAWSVDSQETQYFGPGTRLLVL.

This clonotype showed up many times. The genes are TRBV20-1 and TRBJ2-5; 10 nucleotides match TRBD1. J lost 1 base, V lost 3 bases, and 2 bases had no gene match. Germline CDR1 is DFQATT and CDR2 is SNEGSKA (reference sequence). The length of the CDR3 is 14 residues. The CDR3 protein is CSASGTGVQETQYF. As DNA, the CDR3 is TGCAGTGCTAGCGGGACAGGGGTCCAAGAGACCCAGTACTTC.

The chain is built from TRBV20-1 and TRBJ2-5; D remains ambiguous. The tail of the sequence fits TRBJ2-7 better, so the J call may be wrong. The CDR3 extends over 12 amino acids. Per the germline V gene, CDR1 is DFQATT and CDR2 is SNEGSKA (reference sequence). CDR3 in amino acids: CSASRISSEQYF. DNA of the CDR3: TGCAGTGCTAGCCGGATCTCATCCGAGCAGTACTTC.

This clonotype occurred a few times. The rearrangement joins TRBV20-1 to TRBJ1-1; D might be TRBD1 (5 bases). The CDR3 totals 11 residues. Per germline, CDR1 DFQATT and CDR2 SNEGSKA (reference sequence). CDR3 sequence (DNA): TGCGGAAGACAGAGAAGAACTGAAGCTTTCTTT. Protein product: CGRQRRTEAFF.

This clonotype was detected a few times. The chain joins TRBV25-1 to TRBJ1-2; 7 nucleotides agree with TRBD1. This CDR3 has 14 residues. After removal of 2 bases from V and 4 bases from J, the junction contained 4 bases not matched to a gene. Germline V gene lookup returns CDR1 MGHDK and CDR2 SYGVNS. The CDR3 nucleotides are TGTGCCAGCAGTGAAGTGGACAGGTCCTATGGCTACACCTTC. The encoded protein is CASSEVDRSYGYTF.

This clonotype was picked up many times. The chain joins TRBV5-4 to TRBJ2-4; D not certain. V was shortened by 4 bases and J by 0 bases, with 5 bases between the two germline ends. In germline, CDR1 is SGHNT, CDR2 YYREEE (reference sequence). The CDR3 length is 13 residues. CDR3 in amino acids: CASSPEAKNIQYF. In DNA form, the CDR3 reads TGTGCCAGCAGCCCTGAAGCCAAAAACATTCAGTACTTC.

This chain uses TRBV5-1 with TRBJ2-3, with 9 bases aligning to TRBD2. The germline V gene has CDR1 SGHRS and CDR2 YFSETQ. The CDR3 covers 18 residues. V shed 1 base and J 0 bases; nucleotides not matched to a gene: 9. CDR3 in DNA: TGCGCCAGCAGCTTGCGAGCGGGGGGCCTGACTAGCACAGATACGCAGTATTTT. Residues: CASSLRAGGLTSTDTQYF.

The table lists this clonotype with a few counts. This chain joins TRBV12-3 or TRBV12-4 and TRBJ2-1; D is perhaps TRBD2 (6 bases). V shed 3 bases and J shed 3 bases, with 15 bases lying between them. The CDR3 loop spans 16 amino acids. The CDR3 loop reads CASSFWRDLIYNEQFF. The CDR3 nucleotides are TGTGCCAGCAGTTTTTGGCGGGACCTGATCTACAATGAGCAGTTCTTC.

The genes are TRBV20-1 and TRBJ1-2; tentatively, D is TRBD1 (5 bases). The CDR3 consists of 15 residues. CDR1 is DFQATT and CDR2 is SNEGSKA in the germline V gene (reference sequence). V was cut by 2 bases and J by 3 bases, with 16 bases left in between. CDR3 sequence: CSARSPRQLDYGYTF. The DNA of the CDR3 is TGCAGTGCTAGATCCCCGAGACAGTTGGACTATGGCTACACCTTC.

In its sample, this clonotype was seen a few times. The V call is TRBV6-5, the J call TRBJ2-1, with 12 bases matching TRBD2. V lost 3 bases, J lost 4 bases, and 10 bases stayed unmatched. CDR1 and CDR2 from the germline V gene are MNHEY and SVGAGI. This CDR3 region has 18 residues. Here the CDR3 reads CASSYSALGLAGYNEQFF. The CDR3 coding sequence is TGTGCCAGCAGTTATTCCGCCTTAGGACTAGCGGGGTACAATGAGCAGTTCTTC.

The chain couples TRBV10-1 to TRBJ2-2; no clear D. Trimming took 5 bases from V and 6 from J, leaving 10 bases between them. The CDR3 has 13 amino acids. Germline CDR1 reads WNHNN; CDR2 reads SYGVQD (reference sequence). The CDR3 loop is CASSRSIAGELFF. The CDR3 DNA follows: TGCGCCAGCAGTAGGTCGATTGCCGGGGAGCTGTTTTTT.

The V gene is TRBV9, the J gene TRBJ2-3; D uncertain. Per germline, CDR1 SGDLS and CDR2 YYNGEE. This CDR3 has 14 amino acids. V was shortened by 0 bases and J by 1 base, with 6 bases between the two germline ends. DNA of the CDR3: TGTGCCAGCAGCGTAGCGGACCGCACAGATACGCAGTATTTT. The encoded protein is CASSVADRTDTQYF.

This CDR3 reads CASSLGVLRGEQYF. CDR3 DNA sequence: TGTGCCAGCAGTTTAGGAGTTCTTCGGGGCGAGCAGTACTTC. The rearrangement uses TRBV12-3 or TRBV12-4 and TRBJ2-7, with a possible D match to TRBD2 (5 bases). The CDR3 sequence is 14 residues long. With 1 base removed from V and 6 bases from J, the gap between germline ends came to 13 bases.

The chain employs TRBV30 and TRBJ2-4; D assignment may be TRBD1 or TRBD2 (5 bases each). Germline V gene data show CDR1 as GTSNPN and CDR2 as SVGIG (reference sequence). The CDR3 consists of 11 residues. Trimming cost V 1 base and J 8 bases, with 6 bases left between them. The CDR3 nucleotides read TGTGCCTGGAGTGGGGGGTACATTCAGTACTTC. Protein product: CAWSGGYIQYF.

V usage is TRBV30 and J usage is TRBJ2-2; no reliable D call. V was shortened by 2 bases and J by 3 bases, with 4 bases between the two germline ends. CDR3 length: 12 amino acids. Germline CDR1 reads GTSNPN; CDR2 reads SVGIG (reference sequence). The CDR3 bases are TGTGCCTGGAGTAGTGACACCGGGGAGCTGTTTTTT. It codes for CAWSSDTGELFF.

The rearrangement links TRBV29-1 to TRBJ2-3, with 9 nucleotides matching TRBD1. CDR1 and CDR2 from the germline V gene are SQVTM and ANQGSEA. The CDR3 sequence is 15 residues long. With V trimmed by 6 bases and J by 4 bases, 11 bases remained unmatched. The CDR3: CSVRHRGQGADTQYF. The CDR3 coding sequence is TGCAGCGTGAGGCACAGGGGGCAGGGTGCAGATACGCAGTATTTT.

This clonotype has only a few counts. The rearrangement uses TRBV11-2 and TRBJ1-2; D is undetermined. From germline, CDR1 is SGHAT and CDR2 FQNNGV. This CDR3 is 15 amino acids long. V was clipped by 4 bases and J by 8 bases, with 20 bases between them. The CDR3 sequence: CASSSVGLPPKGYTF. The CDR3 nucleotides are TGTGCCAGCAGCTCAGTCGGCCTCCCCCCTAAGGGCTACACCTTC.

This clonotype was recorded a few times. The chain joins TRBV12-3 or TRBV12-4 to TRBJ1-5; TRBD1 is a possible D gene (5 bases). This CDR3 comprises 12 residues. V gave up 5 bases and J gave up 6 bases, with 8 bases separating them. The CDR3 DNA sequence: TGTGCCAGCAGTCCAGGGAGTCAGCCCCAGCATTTT. Translation gives CASSPGSQPQHF.

This chain links TRBV20-1 with TRBJ2-3; D unclear. Between the trimmed V and J ends, which lost 0 bases and 2 bases, there was a span of 6 bases. CDR3 length: 13 residues. CDR1 and CDR2 (germline): DFQATT, SNEGSKA (reference sequence). The DNA for the CDR3 is TGCAGTGCTAGAGATGCAAACACAGATACGCAGTATTTT. It is translated as CSARDANTDTQYF.

CDR3 nucleotide sequence: TGTGCCGGAAATTCACCCCTCCACTTT. This sequence encodes CAGNSPLHF. This rearrangement joins TRBV27 to TRBJ1-6; no definite D call. V was clipped by 11 bases and J by 7 bases, with 3 bases between them. The CDR3 extends over 9 amino acids. Per the germline V gene, CDR1 is MNHEY and CDR2 is SMNVEV (reference sequence).

The chain's CDR3 is CASRRGSQPQHF. For the CDR3, the DNA is TGTGCCAGCAGACGGGGAAGCCAGCCCCAGCATTTT. V usage is TRBV28 and J usage is TRBJ1-5; D remains ambiguous. The germline CDR1 and CDR2 sequences are MDHEN and SYDVKM. CDR3 length: 12 residues. The V and J ends lost 6 bases and 7 bases respectively, with 10 bases between them.

The sample holds a few counts of this clonotype. The chain couples TRBV7-8 to TRBJ2-7, with 11 positions matching TRBD2. Germline-derived CDR1 and CDR2 are SGHVS and FQNEAQ. V lost 5 bases, J lost 3 bases, and 12 bases stayed unmatched. The CDR3 sequence is 17 residues long. The CDR3 region is CASSAQLAGGFVYEQYF. The CDR3, as DNA: TGTGCCAGCAGCGCCCAGCTAGCGGGAGGCTTTGTCTACGAGCAGTACTTC.

As concerns this clonotype: The missing conserved phenylalanine or tryptophan at the end of this CDR3 makes a read error likely. The CDR3 DNA follows: TGTGCCAGCAGTGTTAGGGGGTCCTACGAGCAGTACCTC. Its translation: CASSVRGSYEQYL. V is TRBV12-3 or TRBV12-4 and J is TRBJ2-5, with D perhaps TRBD1 (6 bases). The end of the DNA is better explained by TRBJ2-7, so the J call may be wrong. CDR3 length: 13 residues.

In its sample, this clonotype was seen once. The chain couples TRBV6-5 to TRBJ2-6, with unresolved D. This CDR3 region has 15 residues. Trimming cost V 2 bases and J 4 bases, with 9 bases left between them. Germline CDR1 MNHEY, CDR2 SVGAGI. As DNA, the CDR3 is TGTGCCAGCAGTTACCTTACCGGGGGGGCCAACGTCCTGACTTTC. This codes for CASSYLTGGANVLTF.

CDR3: CASSFSQVQYF. CDR3 nucleotide sequence: TGTGCCAGCAGCTTCAGTCAGGTGCAGTACTTC. This chain links TRBV7-2 with TRBJ2-5; D is unresolved. There are 11 residues in the CDR3. V lost 3 bases, J lost 11 bases, and 10 bases lay in between. Germline-derived CDR1 and CDR2 are SGHTA and FQGNSA.

The V and J genes are TRBV7-6 and TRBJ1-2, with 8 bases lining up with TRBD1. V lost 1 base and J lost 4; bases outside the gene matches: 5. CDR1 is SGHVS and CDR2 is FNYEAQ in the germline V gene. The CDR3 is 15 residues long. The CDR3 DNA follows: TGTGCCAGCAGCTTAGTAGCAGGGGGCGTCTATGGCTACACCTTC. This sequence encodes CASSLVAGGVYGYTF.

This chain joins TRBV7-2 and TRBJ1-2; 7 nucleotides line up with TRBD1. CDR1 and CDR2 from the germline V gene are SGHTA and FQGNSA. Trimming cost V 2 bases and J 7 bases; bases outside gene matches: 16. This CDR3 comprises 17 residues. The CDR3 spells CASSLTRSIGQAGGYTF. The DNA of the CDR3 is TGTGCCAGCAGCTTAACTAGGAGTATCGGACAGGCCGGTGGCTACACCTTC.